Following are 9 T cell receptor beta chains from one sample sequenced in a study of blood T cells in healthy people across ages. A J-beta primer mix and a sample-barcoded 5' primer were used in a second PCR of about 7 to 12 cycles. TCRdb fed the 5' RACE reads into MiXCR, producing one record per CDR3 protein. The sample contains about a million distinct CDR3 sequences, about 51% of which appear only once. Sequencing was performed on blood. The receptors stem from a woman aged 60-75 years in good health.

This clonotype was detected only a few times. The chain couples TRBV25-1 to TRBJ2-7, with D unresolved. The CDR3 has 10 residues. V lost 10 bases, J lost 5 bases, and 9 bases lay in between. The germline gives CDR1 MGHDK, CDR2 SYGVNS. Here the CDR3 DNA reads TGTGCCAACGCAACAAACGAGCAGTACTTC. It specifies CANATNEQYF.

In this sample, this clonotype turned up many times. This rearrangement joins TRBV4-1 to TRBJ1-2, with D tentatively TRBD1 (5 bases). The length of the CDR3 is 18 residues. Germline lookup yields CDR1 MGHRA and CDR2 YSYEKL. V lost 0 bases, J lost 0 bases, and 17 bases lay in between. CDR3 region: CASSQEPGLNLANYGYTF. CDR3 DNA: TGCGCCAGCAGCCAAGAGCCGGGACTCAACCTAGCTAACTATGGCTACACCTTC.

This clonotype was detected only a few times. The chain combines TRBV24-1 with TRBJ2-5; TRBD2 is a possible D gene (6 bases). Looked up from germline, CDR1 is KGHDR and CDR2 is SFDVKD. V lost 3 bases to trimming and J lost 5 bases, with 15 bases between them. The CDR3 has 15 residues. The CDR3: CATSDTTRSGETQYF. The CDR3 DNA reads TGTGCCACCAGTGATACGACTAGAAGTGGGGAGACCCAGTACTTC.

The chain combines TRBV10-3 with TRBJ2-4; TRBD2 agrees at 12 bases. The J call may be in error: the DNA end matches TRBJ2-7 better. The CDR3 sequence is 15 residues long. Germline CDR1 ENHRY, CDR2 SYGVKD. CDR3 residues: CAISDSSGRVYEQYF. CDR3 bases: TGTGCCATCAGTGACTCTAGCGGGAGGGTCTACGAGCAGTACTTC.

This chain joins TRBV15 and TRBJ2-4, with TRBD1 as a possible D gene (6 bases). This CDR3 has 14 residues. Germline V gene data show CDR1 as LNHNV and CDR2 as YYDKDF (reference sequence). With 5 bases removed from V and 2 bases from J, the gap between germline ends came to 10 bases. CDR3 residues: CATSLGQSKNIQYF. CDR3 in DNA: TGTGCCACCAGCTTAGGACAGTCCAAAAACATTCAGTACTTC.

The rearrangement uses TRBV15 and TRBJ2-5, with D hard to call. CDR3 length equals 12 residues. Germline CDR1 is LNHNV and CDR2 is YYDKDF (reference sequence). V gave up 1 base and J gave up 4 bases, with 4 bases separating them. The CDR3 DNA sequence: TGTGCCACCAGCAGAGGTTCAGAGACCCAGTACTTC. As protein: CATSRGSETQYF. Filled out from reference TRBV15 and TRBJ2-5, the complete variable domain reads DAMVIQNPRYQVTQFGKPVTLSCSQTLNHNVMYWYQQKSSQAPKLLFHYYDKDFNNEADTPDNFQSRRPNTSFCFLDIRSPGLGDTAMYLCATSRGSETQYFGPGTRLLVL.

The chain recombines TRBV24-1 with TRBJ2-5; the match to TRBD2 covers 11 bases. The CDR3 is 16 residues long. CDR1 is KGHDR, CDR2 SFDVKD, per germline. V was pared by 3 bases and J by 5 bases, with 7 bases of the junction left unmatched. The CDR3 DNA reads TGTGCCACCAGTGATGTTAGCGGGAGGGCCCGGGAGACCCAGTACTTC. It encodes CATSDVSGRARETQYF.

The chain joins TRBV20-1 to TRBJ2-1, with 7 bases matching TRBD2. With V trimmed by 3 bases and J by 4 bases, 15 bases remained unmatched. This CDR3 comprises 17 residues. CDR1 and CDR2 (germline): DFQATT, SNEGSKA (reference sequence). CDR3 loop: CSASGWFVGGSYNEQFF. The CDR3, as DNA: TGCAGTGCTAGTGGATGGTTTGTTGGCGGGAGTTACAATGAGCAGTTCTTC.

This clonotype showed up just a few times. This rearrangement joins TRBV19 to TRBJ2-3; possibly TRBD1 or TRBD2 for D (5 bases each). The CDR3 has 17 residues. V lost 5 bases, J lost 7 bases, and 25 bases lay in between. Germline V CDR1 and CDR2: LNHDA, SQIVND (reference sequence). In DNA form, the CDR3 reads TGTGCCAGTAGTCTTAAGCCGAACCGAGTCGAGGGGAATACGCAGTATTTT. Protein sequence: CASSLKPNRVEGNTQYF.